The 4 T cell receptor beta chains below all came from one sample that was sequenced in a study of glioma-infiltrating T cells after dendritic cell vaccination (TCRdb year 2016). Libraries were prepared through the immunoSEQ multiplex PCR assay. What TCRdb holds here is the immuneACCESS table cut down to in-frame rearrangements. Part of the clones is not present; checked against another copy, under half of the missing clones reflect an unresolved V gene, and the others are unexplained. The sample table holds roughly 60,000 clones, of which more than 75% were seen once. The top ten clonotypes cover approximately 8.9% of the sample. The time point label of this sample denotes: after dendritic cell vaccination, including at tumor progression/relapse. The specimen was blood, collected after dendritic cell vaccination. These receptors came from a human donor with glioblastoma.

Only a few counts were recorded for this clone. V and J are TRBV11-3 and TRBJ2-7; D ambiguous. This CDR3 spans 12 amino acids. V dropped 3 bases and J dropped 4 bases, with 7 bases sitting between them. The germline V gene has CDR1 SGHNT and CDR2 YENEEA. The CDR3 DNA reads as TGTGCCAGCAGCTTTGTAGCTTACGAGCAGTACTTC. It encodes CASSFVAYEQYF.

Note on this clone: The same CDR3 can be traced to other DNA sequences in this sample. CDR3 loop: CASSSGGSSPLHF. The CDR3 DNA sequence: TGTGCCAGCAGCTCGGGGGGTTCCTCACCCCTCCACTTT. This chain connects TRBV7-9 to TRBJ1-6; a weak D match, TRBD1 (5 bases). CDR1 SEHNR and CDR2 FQNEAQ come from the germline V gene (reference sequence). The CDR3 length is 13 residues. V dropped 4 bases and J dropped 10 bases, with 11 bases sitting between them.

V gene TRBV19 combines with J gene TRBJ2-7; TRBD1 might be the D (6 bases). Germline V CDR1 and CDR2: LNHDA, SQIVND (reference sequence). V lost 8 bases and J lost 5, with 19 bases in between. The CDR3 sequence is 14 residues long. CDR3 bases: TGTGCCAGTCCGGGACAACTCACCCCCCACGAGCAGTACTTC. It is translated as CASPGQLTPHEQYF.

The rearrangement uses TRBV7-8 and TRBJ2-3, with TRBD2 matching 7 bases. The CDR3 is 15 residues long. Unmatched junction bases numbered 7, after V lost 4 bases and J lost 3 bases. Germline loops: CDR1 SGHVS, CDR2 FQNEAQ. CDR3 in amino acids: CASSSPGLSTDTQYF. The CDR3 DNA follows: TGTGCCAGCAGCTCGCCGGGACTAAGTACAGATACGCAGTATTTT.